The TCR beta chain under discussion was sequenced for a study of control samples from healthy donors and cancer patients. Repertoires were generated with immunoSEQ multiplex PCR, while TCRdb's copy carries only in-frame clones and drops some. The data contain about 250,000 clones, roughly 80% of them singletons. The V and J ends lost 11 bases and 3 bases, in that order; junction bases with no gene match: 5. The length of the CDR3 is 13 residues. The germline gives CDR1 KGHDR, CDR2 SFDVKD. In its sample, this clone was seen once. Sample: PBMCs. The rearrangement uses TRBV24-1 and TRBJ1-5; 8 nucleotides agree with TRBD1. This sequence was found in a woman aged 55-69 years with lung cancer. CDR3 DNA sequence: TGTGCCATCGGGACAGGCACCAATCAGCCCCAGCATTTT. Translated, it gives CAIGTGTNQPQHF.